This T cell receptor (beta chain) derives from a study of OX40 agonist ivuxolimab in advanced cancers. About the research overall: The dose-escalation cohort had hepatocellular carcinoma, melanoma, renal cell or head and neck cancer. Two cutaneous melanoma patients and one hepatocellular carcinoma patient, three in all, had partial responses.

Points from the study as a whole: CD8+ T cells were the subset that, on average, had more expanded clones than CD4+. The antigen specificity of the peripheral T cells (those that were expanded) was not determined.

Turning to this clone: The antigen is undetermined.

Method: immunoSEQ multiplex PCR; TCRdb's copy keeps in-frame clones and lacks some. The sample includes just over 40,000 clones, 87% of them seen just once. Germline CDR1 reads SGHTA; CDR2 reads FQGNSA. Trimming cost V 3 bases and J 2 bases, with 13 bases left between them. The CDR3 runs 15 residues. The TCR was taken from an adult with an advanced solid tumor such as melanoma, head and neck, liver or kidney cancer. The sample here was CD4+ or CD8+ T cells sorted from blood, taken in a trial of the OX40 agonist ivuxolimab. This chain links TRBV7-2 with TRBJ1-2, with D tentatively TRBD1 (5 bases). The CDR3 DNA reads as TGTGCCAGCAGCTTTCGAGGGGCGGGAAACTATGGCTACACCTTC. Its protein product is CASSFRGAGNYGYTF. Using reference TRBV7-2 and TRBJ1-2 for the parts outside the CDR3, the full variable domain is GAGVSQSPSNKVTEKGKDVELRCDPISGHTALYWYRQSLGQGLEFLIYFQGNSAPDKSGLPSDRFSAERTGGSVSTLTIQRTQQEDSAVYLCASSFRGAGNYGYTFGSGTRLTVV.